Listed here is a single T cell receptor beta chain. What it binds is unknown. V gave up 2 bases and J gave up 1 base, with 12 bases separating them. Germline lookup yields CDR1 SGHTA and CDR2 FQGNSA. The CDR3 is made up of 15 amino acids. Using immunoSEQ multiplex PCR, the repertoire was profiled, and TCRdb retains in-frame clones only, with some absent. The sample has 140,000 to 150,000 clones, 85% to 95% seen once. This specimen belongs to a study of T cell responses to AZD1222 COVID-19 vaccine. Study outcomes and limitations: Unmutated variant regions are reportedly targeted by nearly half of spike-specific TCRs.

The chain links TRBV7-2 to TRBJ2-7; the D call may be TRBD1 or TRBD2 (5 bases each). The origin of this receptor is an adult in good health. Material: peripheral blood, obtained on day 0 of AZD1222 vaccination. The DNA for the CDR3 is TGTGCCAGCAGCTTAACGAGGGGAAATTCCTACGAGCAGTACTTC. Protein sequence: CASSLTRGNSYEQYF.